Listed below are T cell receptor beta chains from one sample, sequenced in a study of blood T cell repertoires in COVID-19. Clones were sequenced by immunoSEQ multiplex PCR, and TCRdb holds only the in-frame ones, with some missing. Among tens of thousands of clones, approximately 84% were seen once, and the ten largest hold more than 2%. The sequenced material came from peripheral blood. The receptor source for this set is a man in his fifties or sixties with acute or convalescent COVID-19. Both conserved end residues are part of each CDR3. A D gene is named only where the DNA matches it firmly. The size of a clone is reported for some rows only, either as once, few or many, or as a class for expanded clones.

clone size: NA; V gene: TRBV11-3; CDR3 length: 15; J gene: TRBJ2-7; D gene: TRBD2; CDR3 DNA: TGTGCCAGCAGCTTATATAGTAGCGGGAGCTACGAGCAGTACTTC; CDR3 protein: CASSLYSSGSYEQYF
clone size: NA; V gene: TRBV10-3; CDR3 length: 17; J gene: TRBJ2-6; D gene: TRBD2; CDR3 DNA: TGTGCCATCACAGAGGGAGGGAGGGTGTCTGGGGCCAACGTCCTGACTTTC; CDR3 protein: CAITEGGRVSGANVLTF
clone size: NA; V gene: TRBV7-6; CDR3 length: 15; J gene: TRBJ2-7; D gene: TRBD1; CDR3 DNA: TGTGCCAGCAGCTTCTTTCTCGGACAGGGGAGCGAGCAGTACTTC; CDR3 protein: CASSFFLGQGSEQYF
clone size: NA; V gene: TRBV10-3; CDR3 length: 15; J gene: TRBJ1-3; D gene: NA; CDR3 DNA: TGTGCCATCAGTGAATTGGGGGAGGCTGGAAACACCATATATTTT; CDR3 protein: CAISELGEAGNTIYF
clone size: few; V gene: TRBV7-3; CDR3 length: 14; J gene: TRBJ2-7; D gene: NA; CDR3 DNA: TGTGCCAGCAGCGCGAAACAGGGAAGGAACGAGCAGTACTTC; CDR3 protein: CASSAKQGRNEQYF
clone size: NA; V gene: TRBV6-5; CDR3 length: 13; J gene: TRBJ1-1; D gene: TRBD1; CDR3 DNA: TGTGCCAGCAGTTTGACAGGGGGCACTGAAGCTTTCTTT; CDR3 protein: CASSLTGGTEAFF
clone size: NA; V gene: TRBV11-2; CDR3 length: 14; J gene: TRBJ2-5; D gene: TRBD2; CDR3 DNA: TGTGCCAGCAGCTCCGGACTAGCAGAAGAGACCCAGTACTTC; CDR3 protein: CASSSGLAEETQYF
clone size: few; V gene: TRBV28; CDR3 length: 13; J gene: TRBJ2-2; D gene: NA; CDR3 DNA: TGTGCCAGCAGTTTACGGTCCACCGGGGAGCTGTTTTTT; CDR3 protein: CASSLRSTGELFF
clone size: NA; V gene: TRBV2; CDR3 length: 14; J gene: TRBJ2-7; D gene: TRBD2; CDR3 DNA: TGTGCCAGCAGTCACCGGGACTACTCCTACGAGCAGTACTTC; CDR3 protein: CASSHRDYSYEQYF
clone size: NA; V gene: TRBV18; CDR3 length: 15; J gene: TRBJ1-2; D gene: NA; CDR3 DNA: TGTGCCAGCTCACCAGGGGGGGCCGAGGGCTATGGCTACACCTTC; CDR3 protein: CASSPGGAEGYGYTF
clone size: few; V gene: TRBV25-1; CDR3 length: 17; J gene: TRBJ1-5; D gene: TRBD1; CDR3 DNA: TGTGCCAGCAGTGAATACGGACAGGGTAGGAGCAATCAGCCCCAGCATTTT; CDR3 protein: CASSEYGQGRSNQPQHF
clone size: NA; V gene: TRBV30; CDR3 length: 15; J gene: TRBJ1-4; D gene: TRBD1; CDR3 DNA: TGTGCCTGGAATAAACCGGGACAGAGGAATGAAAAACTGTTTTTT; CDR3 protein: CAWNKPGQRNEKLFF
clone size: NA; V gene: TRBV9; CDR3 length: 16; J gene: TRBJ2-3; D gene: NA; CDR3 DNA: TGTGCCAGCAGCGCGTCCTTCCGGGACACCACAGATACGCAGTATTTT; CDR3 protein: CASSASFRDTTDTQYF
clone size: NA; V gene: TRBV7-9; CDR3 length: 15; J gene: TRBJ1-1; D gene: TRBD1; CDR3 DNA: TGTGCCAGCAGCTTCACAGGGGGAGGGGACACTGAAGCTTTCTTT; CDR3 protein: CASSFTGGGDTEAFF
clone size: NA; V gene: TRBV10-1; CDR3 length: 15; J gene: TRBJ2-3; D gene: NA; CDR3 DNA: TGCGCCAGCAGTGCAATTCCAGGGCGCCCAGATACGCAGTATTTT; CDR3 protein: CASSAIPGRPDTQYF
clone size: NA; V gene: TRBV20-1; CDR3 length: 11; J gene: TRBJ2-7; D gene: NA; CDR3 DNA: TGCAGTGCTAGGGTGAGATACGAGCAGTACTTC; CDR3 protein: CSARVRYEQYF
clone size: NA; V gene: TRBV23-1; CDR3 length: 22; J gene: TRBJ1-2; D gene: NA; CDR3 DNA: TGCGCCAGCAGTCAATCGGATGGGTTCCCCCTTGGGCATGCGGGGCTGGGCTATGGCTACACCTTC; CDR3 protein: CASSQSDGFPLGHAGLGYGYTF
clone size: NA; V gene: TRBV10-3; CDR3 length: 15; J gene: TRBJ1-2; D gene: NA; CDR3 DNA: TGTGCCATCAGTGAGTATGGTGGAGGCAAGGGTGGCTACACCTTC; CDR3 protein: CAISEYGGGKGGYTF
clone size: NA; V gene: TRBV28; CDR3 length: 17; J gene: TRBJ2-6; D gene: NA; CDR3 DNA: TGTGCCAGCAACCAAGGGGGACACGTCTCTGGGGCCAACGTCCTGACTTTC; CDR3 protein: CASNQGGHVSGANVLTF
clone size: NA; V gene: TRBV10-1; CDR3 length: 14; J gene: TRBJ2-3; D gene: TRBD1; CDR3 DNA: TGCGCCAGCAGTGAAGGGACAGGGCTAGATACGCAGTATTTT; CDR3 protein: CASSEGTGLDTQYF
clone size: NA; V gene: TRBV2; CDR3 length: 15; J gene: TRBJ1-6; D gene: NA; CDR3 DNA: TGTGCCAGCTCCCGGGGAGGGTCCTATGGTTCACCCCTCCACTTT; CDR3 protein: CASSRGGSYGSPLHF
clone size: once; V gene: TRBV21-1; CDR3 length: 16; J gene: TRBJ2-7; D gene: NA; CDR3 DNA: TGTGCCAGCAGCCGGACTAGCGGGAGAGAGTCCTACGAGCAGTACTTC; CDR3 protein: CASSRTSGRESYEQYF
clone size: NA; V gene: TRBV6-5; CDR3 length: 14; J gene: TRBJ2-6; D gene: NA; CDR3 DNA: TGTGCCAGCAGCCAGGGTCCTGGGGCCAACGTCCTGACTTTC; CDR3 protein: CASSQGPGANVLTF
clone size: NA; V gene: TRBV5-1; CDR3 length: 14; J gene: TRBJ2-5; D gene: NA; CDR3 DNA: TGCGCCAGCAGCTCGGTCCCAGGACAAGAGACCCAGTACTTC; CDR3 protein: CASSSVPGQETQYF
clone size: NA; V gene: TRBV3-1/TRBV3-2; CDR3 length: 12; J gene: TRBJ1-1; D gene: NA; CDR3 DNA: TGTGCCAGCAGCCAAGAAACAGGGTGGGCTTTCTTT; CDR3 protein: CASSQETGWAFF
clone size: NA; V gene: TRBV18; CDR3 length: 15; J gene: TRBJ2-3; D gene: TRBD2; CDR3 DNA: TGTGCCAGCTCACCATCTAGCGGGAGTACAGATACGCAGTATTTT; CDR3 protein: CASSPSSGSTDTQYF
clone size: NA; V gene: TRBV4-2; CDR3 length: 18; J gene: TRBJ1-1; D gene: TRBD1; CDR3 DNA: TGTGCCAGCAGCCATTCCCCGGGACAGGGCACCGTGAACACTGAAGCTTTCTTT; CDR3 protein: CASSHSPGQGTVNTEAFF
clone size: NA; V gene: TRBV5-4; CDR3 length: 16; J gene: TRBJ2-7; D gene: TRBD2; CDR3 DNA: TGTGCCAGCAGCTTGGCGGGGACTAGGGGCACTTACGAGCAGTACTTC; CDR3 protein: CASSLAGTRGTYEQYF
clone size: NA; V gene: TRBV4-1; CDR3 length: 15; J gene: TRBJ1-1; D gene: TRBD1; CDR3 DNA: TGCGCCAGCAGCCACGGTAGGGGGCAAGTAGCTGAAGCTTTCTTT; CDR3 protein: CASSHGRGQVAEAFF
clone size: NA; V gene: TRBV4-1; CDR3 length: 14; J gene: TRBJ2-7; D gene: NA; CDR3 DNA: TGCGCCAGCAGCCAAGATCTACAGGACGTAGAGCAGTACTTC; CDR3 protein: CASSQDLQDVEQYF
clone size: NA; V gene: TRBV6-1; CDR3 length: 11; J gene: TRBJ1-2; D gene: NA; CDR3 DNA: TGTGCCAGCAGTGACACTTTGGGCTACACCTTC; CDR3 protein: CASSDTLGYTF
clone size: once; V gene: TRBV7-9; CDR3 length: 14; J gene: TRBJ1-2; D gene: TRBD1; CDR3 DNA: TGTGCCAGCAGCTTAACGCAGGGGGCACATGGCTACACCTTC; CDR3 protein: CASSLTQGAHGYTF
clone size: NA; V gene: TRBV7-2; CDR3 length: 14; J gene: TRBJ1-2; D gene: NA; CDR3 DNA: TGTGCCAGCAGCGCAAATTCAGGGGACTATGGCTACACCTTC; CDR3 protein: CASSANSGDYGYTF